These 25 T cell receptor beta chains came from one sample sequenced in a study of shared clonotypes between healthy human individuals. Data came from immunoSEQ multiplex PCR; TCRdb stores just in-frame clones and leaves some out. The sample holds 2 million to 2.5 million clones, approximately 93% seen once. The sample was naive CD4+ T cells from PBMCs. Subset given: CD45RA+ positively selected. The receptors derive from a man younger than 30 in good health. Some clones in this sample may be carry-over from other donors' samples.

The chain carries TRBV18 and TRBJ1-2; no reliable D call. The CDR3 has 15 residues. The germline V gene encodes CDR1 KGHSH and CDR2 LQKENI. The V end lost 3 bases, the J end lost 4 bases, and 15 bases lay between the germline ends. The CDR3 spells CASSPRSLIAYGYTF. DNA of the CDR3: TGTGCCAGCTCACCTCGAAGCCTAATTGCCTATGGCTACACCTTC.

The J gene is TRBJ1-2, the V gene TRBV6-1, with TRBD1 as a possible D gene (5 bases). The germline V gene encodes CDR1 MNHNS and CDR2 SASEGT. The CDR3 contains 17 residues. V was shortened by 1 base and J by 4 bases, with 19 bases between the two germline ends. This CDR3 is CASSEEGRRHGGYGYTF. As DNA, the CDR3 is TGTGCCAGCAGTGAAGAAGGCAGGAGACACGGGGGCTATGGCTACACCTTC.

The chain employs TRBV5-1 and TRBJ1-2; perhaps TRBD1 as D (5 bases). The CDR3 loop spans 15 amino acids. Between the trimmed V and J ends, which lost 3 bases and 4 bases, there was a span of 16 bases. In germline, CDR1 is SGHRS, CDR2 YFSETQ. The CDR3 bases are TGCGCCAGCAGCTCAACGACTCCTGGGGGCTATGGCTACACCTTC. Translating it yields CASSSTTPGGYGYTF. Combining the CDR3 with reference TRBV5-1 and TRBJ1-2 gives the whole variable domain KAGVTQTPRYLIKTRGQQVTLSCSPISGHRSVSWYQQTPGQGLQFLFEYFSETQRNKGNFPGRFSGRQFSNSRSEMNVSTLELGDSALYLCASSSTTPGGYGYTFGSGTRLTVV.

The chain uses TRBV11-2 and TRBJ2-3, with 10 bases aligning to TRBD1. V dropped 1 base and J dropped 11; count of bases not matched to a gene: 9. This CDR3 has 15 amino acids. CDR1 and CDR2 from the germline V gene are SGHAT and FQNNGV. The CDR3 reads CASSLAPGQGELQYF. The CDR3 DNA follows: TGTGCCAGCAGCTTAGCACCAGGACAGGGGGAGTTGCAGTATTTT.

The chain employs TRBV28 and TRBJ2-3; 14 nucleotides line up with TRBD2. CDR1 and CDR2 from the germline V gene are MDHEN and SYDVKM. V shed 5 bases, J shed 4 bases, and the junction held 5 bases outside the gene matches. This CDR3 comprises 16 residues. CDR3 nucleotide sequence: TGTGCCAGCAGTCAGACTAGCGGGAGGGTGGCAGATACGCAGTATTTT. It encodes CASSQTSGRVADTQYF.

The genes are TRBV6-1 and TRBJ1-2; TRBD1 is a possible D gene (5 bases). Germline V CDR1 and CDR2: MNHNS, SASEGT. CDR3 length: 14 amino acids. Deletions cut 2 bases from V and 7 bases from J, with 14 bases between. This chain's CDR3 is CASSETGLRPGYTF. CDR3 coding DNA: TGTGCCAGCAGTGAAACAGGACTCCGACCTGGCTACACCTTC.

V usage is TRBV19 and J usage is TRBJ2-2; D assignment may be TRBD1 or TRBD2 (8 bases each). CDR3 length equals 16 residues. Germline-derived CDR1 and CDR2 are LNHDA and SQIVND (reference sequence). V was trimmed by 7 bases and J by 7 bases, leaving 22 bases between them. The CDR3 DNA reads as TGTGCCAGTAAGCGGGGGAGGACAGGGATGGACGGGGAGCTGTTTTTT. This translates into CASKRGRTGMDGELFF.

The CDR3 reads CASSLGTGDEQFF. CDR3 DNA sequence: TGTGCCAGCAGCTTAGGGACCGGCGATGAGCAGTTCTTC. The chain is built from TRBV11-3 and TRBJ2-1; D unclear. The CDR3 has 13 amino acids. CDR1 is SGHNT and CDR2 is YENEEA in the germline V gene. Trimming took off 1 base at V and 8 bases at J, with 9 bases between the two ends.

The rearrangement uses TRBV7-8 and TRBJ2-1, with TRBD2 identical over 13 bases. CDR3 length: 18 amino acids. The V gene's germline CDR1 is SGHVS and CDR2 FQNEAQ. J lost 3 bases, V lost 3 bases, and 8 bases had no gene match. CDR3 sequence reads: CASSFYLGLAGDYNEQFF. CDR3 sequence (DNA): TGTGCCAGCAGCTTTTACCTCGGACTAGCGGGAGACTACAATGAGCAGTTCTTC.

As to this clone: In the same sample, other DNA sequences code for this CDR3. The chain employs TRBV11-2 and TRBJ2-3; 8 bases agree with TRBD1. This CDR3 spans 15 amino acids. J lost 0 bases, V lost 5 bases, and 4 bases had no gene match. The germline V gene has CDR1 SGHAT and CDR2 FQNNGV. The CDR3 nucleotides are TGTGCCAGCAGCCTTCGACAGGGGAGCACAGATACGCAGTATTTT. Its protein is CASSLRQGSTDTQYF.

The chain is built from TRBV28 and TRBJ2-1; 7 positions agree with TRBD1. Germline V gene sequence: CDR1 MDHEN, CDR2 SYDVKM. Trimming cost V 3 bases and J 16 bases; bases outside gene matches: 12. CDR3 length: 13 amino acids. CDR3 in amino acids: CASSLPGPGQVFF. The CDR3, as DNA: TGTGCCAGCAGTTTGCCTGGCCCTGGACAGGTCTTCTTC.

As to this clone: Additional DNA sequences in this sample encode the identical CDR3. The rearrangement joins TRBV5-5 to TRBJ2-5; no clear D gene. Germline V CDR1 and CDR2: SGHKS, YYEKEE (reference sequence). V lost 0 bases and J lost 2, with 5 bases in between. The CDR3 sequence is 13 residues long. DNA for the CDR3: TGTGCCAGCAGCTTGGTGGGGCAAGAGACCCAGTACTTC. Protein product: CASSLVGQETQYF.

The chain is built from TRBV6-5 and TRBJ1-2; possible D gene TRBD1, 5 bases. From germline, CDR1 is MNHEY and CDR2 SVGAGI. Trimming removed 6 bases from V and 4 bases from J, with 12 bases in between. The length of the CDR3 is 13 residues. The CDR3 nucleotides are TGTGCCAGCAGGCTCAGGGATCCCTATGGCTACACCTTC. Translated, it gives CASRLRDPYGYTF.

V gene TRBV30 combines with J gene TRBJ2-5; the match to TRBD2 covers 10 bases. The CDR3 runs to 15 residues. The germline V gene encodes CDR1 GTSNPN and CDR2 SVGIG (reference sequence). V trimming: 4 bases; J trimming: 0 bases; junction bases outside the gene matches: 5. The CDR3 DNA is TGTGCCTGGATTCCGGGACTAGCGCACCAAGAGACCCAGTACTTC. This encodes CAWIPGLAHQETQYF.

This clone turned up a few times. Different DNA sequences within this sample yield the same CDR3. This sequence joins TRBV5-1 and TRBJ1-1; 8 bases match TRBD1. V was clipped by 4 bases and J by 0 bases; unmatched bases: 2. Germline V gene data show CDR1 as SGHRS and CDR2 as YFSETQ. The CDR3 runs to 14 residues. CDR3 protein: CASSPDRVNTEAFF. CDR3 coding DNA: TGCGCCAGCAGCCCGGACAGGGTGAACACTGAAGCTTTCTTT.

J is TRBJ1-5 and V is TRBV6-5, with 9 nucleotides matching TRBD1. The CDR3 has 15 residues. Germline loops: CDR1 MNHEY, CDR2 SVGAGI. V lost 6 bases to trimming and J lost 7 bases; unmatched junction nucleotides: 10. CDR3 in amino acids: CASRPLGTGRQPQHF. In DNA form, the CDR3 reads TGTGCCAGCAGACCTCTCGGGACAGGGAGACAGCCCCAGCATTTT.

V usage is TRBV5-1 and J usage is TRBJ2-1, with D tentatively TRBD1 or TRBD2 (5 bases each). Deletions cut 4 bases from V and 6 bases from J, with 26 bases between. CDR1 is SGHRS, CDR2 YFSETQ, per germline. The CDR3 totals 18 residues. CDR3 in amino acids: CASSPSSRGTPGANEQFF. The CDR3 DNA sequence: TGCGCCAGCAGCCCATCGTCCCGGGGCACACCCGGGGCCAATGAGCAGTTCTTC.

V gene TRBV2 combines with J gene TRBJ2-5; the D is unclear. CDR3 length: 12 residues. V lost 6 bases and J 4 bases, leaving 9 bases between the germline ends. The germline CDR1 and CDR2 sequences are SNHLY and FYNNEI. Here the CDR3 DNA reads TGTGCCAGCAGGCAAGATGGAGAGACCCAGTACTTC. This gives the protein CASRQDGETQYF.

The chain is built from TRBV15 and TRBJ2-7; D is uncertain. This CDR3 has 15 amino acids. CDR1 and CDR2 from the germline V gene are LNHNV and YYDKDF (reference sequence). Trimming took 4 bases from V and 0 from J, leaving 13 bases between them. CDR3 sequence reads: CATSNGYISSYEQYF. In nucleotides, the CDR3 is TGTGCCACCAGCAACGGCTACATAAGCTCCTACGAGCAGTACTTC.

The V call is TRBV11-2, the J call TRBJ2-1; tentatively, D is TRBD2 (6 bases). V lost 4 bases to trimming and J lost 0 bases, with 13 bases between them. The CDR3 is 16 amino acids. Looked up from germline, CDR1 is SGHAT and CDR2 is FQNNGV. CDR3 region: CASSSLALGSYNEQFF. The DNA for the CDR3 is TGTGCCAGCAGCTCCCTAGCGCTAGGCTCCTACAATGAGCAGTTCTTC.

This clone was counted only a few times. V usage is TRBV20-1 and J usage is TRBJ1-2; no definite D call. This CDR3 is 10 amino acids long. CDR1 DFQATT and CDR2 SNEGSKA come from the germline V gene (reference sequence). The germline V and J ends were trimmed by 5 bases and 8 bases, with 9 bases remaining between them. CDR3 bases: TGCAGTGCTCTCCCCGGCGGCTACACCTTC. As protein: CSALPGGYTF.

This clone showed up just once. V is TRBV5-1 and J is TRBJ2-2, with D perhaps matching TRBD2 (5 bases). Germline CDR1 reads SGHRS; CDR2 reads YFSETQ. The V gene lost 5 bases and the J gene lost 4 bases, with 12 bases spanning the gap. The CDR3 consists of 14 residues. As DNA, the CDR3 is TGCGCCAGCAGGGGAGTTATGGGCACCGGGGAGCTGTTTTTT. Translating it yields CASRGVMGTGELFF.

This clone appeared a single time. V and J are TRBV18 and TRBJ2-6, with D possibly being TRBD1 or TRBD2 (6 bases each). V was shortened by 3 bases and J by 2 bases, with 14 bases between the two germline ends. Germline V lookup: CDR1 KGHSH, CDR2 LQKENI. The CDR3 is made up of 17 amino acids. CDR3: CASSPRAGEAGANVLTF. The CDR3 DNA reads as TGTGCCAGCTCACCTAGGGCAGGGGAGGCTGGGGCCAACGTCCTGACTTTC.

This chain links TRBV7-9 with TRBJ2-1; the match to TRBD1 covers 7 bases. Germline-derived CDR1 and CDR2 are SEHNR and FQNEAQ (reference sequence). Trimming took 2 bases from V and 8 from J; bases not matched to a gene: 3. CDR3 size: 13 residues. The CDR3 DNA reads TGTGCCAGCAGCTTAACAGGGGCCGATGAGCAGTTCTTC. This sequence encodes CASSLTGADEQFF.

The chain carries TRBV7-3 and TRBJ2-3; D gene ambiguous. CDR1 and CDR2 from the germline V gene are SGHTA and FQGTGA. V lost 5 bases and J lost 0, with 9 bases in between. This CDR3 spans 14 amino acids. The CDR3 spells CASSTDLSTDTQYF. CDR3 DNA: TGTGCCAGCAGCACAGACCTTAGCACAGATACGCAGTATTTT.